Each of the 18 T cell receptor beta chains below was sequenced from the same sample in a study of cytomegalovirus exposure and HLA in healthy donors. PCR amplification relied on 60 Vbeta primers (plus 13 Jbeta primers). Sequencing used immunoSEQ multiplex PCR; TCRdb keeps in-frame clones, though not all of them. The sample lists 150,000 to 200,000 clones; more than 60% were seen once. Sequencing was done on a sample of PBMCs. These receptors were taken from a man aged 40-50 years in good health and CMV-seronegative.

The chain uses TRBV2 and TRBJ1-4; D not certain. The germline V gene encodes CDR1 SNHLY and CDR2 FYNNEI. CDR3 length: 15 amino acids. The germline V and J ends were trimmed by 6 bases and 4 bases, with 15 bases remaining between them. This chain's CDR3 is CASRVEAGNNEKLFF. The CDR3 DNA reads TGTGCCAGCAGGGTAGAGGCGGGGAATAATGAAAAACTGTTTTTT.

V usage is TRBV10-3 and J usage is TRBJ2-1; 9 bases map to TRBD1. Per the germline V gene, CDR1 is ENHRY and CDR2 is SYGVKD. CDR3 length equals 15 residues. The trim removed 6 bases at V and 9 bases at J, leaving 12 bases unmatched. The CDR3 nucleotides read TGTGCCATCAGCGTCAGGGACAGGGATGAAGGTGAGCAGTTCTTC. Amino acids: CAISVRDRDEGEQFF.

The CDR3 DNA reads TGTGCCAGCCTCACGACAGGGGCAACCTACGAGCAGTACTTC. Translated: CASLTTGATYEQYF. The gene calls are TRBV28 and TRBJ2-7, with 8 bases aligning to TRBD1. This CDR3 region has 14 residues. J was trimmed by 2 bases and V by 8 bases; bases with no gene match: 8. In germline, CDR1 is MDHEN, CDR2 SYDVKM.

The V gene is TRBV19, the J gene TRBJ2-5; 10 nucleotides align to TRBD2. V shed 3 bases and J 5 bases; nucleotides not matched to a gene: 9. The CDR3 contains 16 residues. From germline, CDR1 is LNHDA and CDR2 SQIVND (reference sequence). As DNA, the CDR3 is TGTGCCAGTAGTATCAGAAGCGGGGGGGATCGGGAGACCCAGTACTTC. It specifies CASSIRSGGDRETQYF.

As DNA, the CDR3 is TGCGCCAGCAGCAGCCTTGGGAGCGCCAGCCCGAACACCGGGGAGCTGTTTTTT. Amino acids: CASSSLGSASPNTGELFF. The chain links TRBV10-2 to TRBJ2-2; TRBD2 is a possible D gene (5 bases). CDR1 WSHSY and CDR2 SAAADI come from the germline V gene. CDR3 length: 18 amino acids. Trimming removed 6 bases at V and 0 bases at J, with 20 bases between.

The rearrangement uses TRBV11-2 and TRBJ2-7; D is possibly TRBD2 (6 bases). This CDR3 has 15 amino acids. Trimming cost V 5 bases and J 2 bases, with 16 bases left between them. The germline V gene has CDR1 SGHAT and CDR2 FQNNGV. In nucleotides, the CDR3 is TGTGCCAGCAGCCAGGAGGGGCAGGGAACCTACGAGCAGTACTTC. This sequence encodes CASSQEGQGTYEQYF.

The V call is TRBV4-3, the J call TRBJ2-7; TRBD2 matches 8 bases. Germline assignment: CDR1 LGHNA and CDR2 YSLEER. The CDR3 is 16 amino acids. Trimming cost V 4 bases and J 1 base; bases outside gene matches: 9. Written as DNA, the CDR3 is TGCGCCAGCAGCCGGACACTAGCGGCGGGATCCTACGAGCAGTACTTC. This translates into CASSRTLAAGSYEQYF.

The chain combines TRBV11-2 with TRBJ1-1, with D perhaps TRBD1 (6 bases). The CDR3 has 14 amino acids. Deletions cut 2 bases from V and 6 bases from J, with 13 bases between. Germline CDR1 SGHAT, CDR2 FQNNGV. The CDR3 DNA reads as TGTGCCAGCAGCTTACCACAGGGCGGATCTGAAGCTTTCTTT. Its translation: CASSLPQGGSEAFF.

A note on this clone: Other nucleotide sequences from this sample produce the same CDR3. The CDR3 region has the DNA TGTGCCAGCAGCTTTCGTTCCCGGGGGACTGAAGCTTTCTTT. It translates to CASSFRSRGTEAFF. V and J are TRBV5-6 and TRBJ1-1; D is perhaps TRBD1 (5 bases). This CDR3 is built from 14 residues. V lost 2 bases and J lost 5, with 13 bases in between. Germline CDR1 and CDR2: SGHDT and YYEEEE. The full variable domain, rest sourced from reference TRBV5-6 and TRBJ1-1, is DAGVTQSPTHLIKTRGQQVTLRCSPKSGHDTVSWYQQALGQGPQFIFQYYEEEERQRGNFPDRFSGHQFPNYSSELNVNALLLGDSALYLCASSFRSRGTEAFFGQGTRLTVV.

The V gene is TRBV9, the J gene TRBJ2-3; TRBD1 matches at 9 bases. The CDR3 spans 17 residues. Germline V gives CDR1 SGDLS, CDR2 YYNGEE. The V segment lost 0 bases and the J segment 4 bases; nucleotides outside the gene matches: 9. DNA for the CDR3: TGTGCCAGCAGCGTAGACCCACAGGGGGCAGTAGCAGATACGCAGTATTTT. This translates into CASSVDPQGAVADTQYF. The variable domain in full, completed from reference TRBV9 and TRBJ2-3, reads DSGVTQTPKHLITATGQRVTLRCSPRSGDLSVYWYQQSLDQGLQFLIQYYNGEERAKGNILERFSAQQFPDLHSELNLSSLELGDSALYFCASSVDPQGAVADTQYFGPGTRLTVL.

V is TRBV28 and J is TRBJ2-7; a weak D match, TRBD1 (6 bases). The CDR3 length is 14 residues. Looked up from germline, CDR1 is MDHEN and CDR2 is SYDVKM. Deletions cut 5 bases from V and 6 bases from J, with 17 bases between. The chain's CDR3 is CASSPQYRVGEQYF. The DNA for the CDR3 is TGTGCCAGCAGTCCACAGTACAGGGTGGGCGAGCAGTACTTC.

The chain couples TRBV5-1 to TRBJ1-1; 7 bases line up with TRBD1. The CDR3 sequence is 15 residues long. Germline assignment: CDR1 SGHRS and CDR2 YFSETQ. Trimming removed 4 bases from V and 0 bases from J; junction bases left unmatched: 6. The CDR3 is CASSPQDRLNTEAFF. The CDR3 bases are TGCGCCAGCAGCCCGCAGGACAGGTTGAACACTGAAGCTTTCTTT.

This clone turned up a few times. This chain links TRBV5-3 with TRBJ2-5, with a tentative D call TRBD1 (6 bases). The J call is in doubt because the DNA end fits TRBJ2-7 better. TRBV5-3 has ORF status, its function being uncertain. The CDR3 is made up of 15 amino acids. The CDR3 spells CARSSPGTTSYEQYF. The CDR3 bases are TGTGCCAGAAGTTCGCCCGGGACAACCTCCTACGAGCAGTACTTC.

This clone was recorded once. The rearrangement links TRBV6-6 to TRBJ1-4; D not resolved. Trimming stripped 6 bases from V and 5 bases from J, with 4 bases between. CDR1 is MNHNY and CDR2 is SVGAGI in the germline V gene (reference sequence). This CDR3 has 11 residues. The CDR3 DNA reads TGTGCCAGCAGCCAGAATGAAAAACTGTTTTTT. Translated: CASSQNEKLFF.

A single count supports this clone. J is TRBJ2-5 and V is TRBV9, with a weak D call TRBD1 (5 bases). Trimming removed 0 bases from V and 3 bases from J, with 12 bases in between. Germline loops: CDR1 SGDLS, CDR2 YYNGEE. This CDR3 is built from 15 residues. CDR3 amino acids: CASSVASGREETQYF. The CDR3 DNA reads TGTGCCAGCAGCGTAGCTTCGGGCAGGGAAGAGACCCAGTACTTC. Full variable domain (missing parts from reference TRBV9 and TRBJ2-5): DSGVTQTPKHLITATGQRVTLRCSPRSGDLSVYWYQQSLDQGLQFLIQYYNGEERAKGNILERFSAQQFPDLHSELNLSSLELGDSALYFCASSVASGREETQYFGPGTRLLVL.

V gene TRBV5-4 combines with J gene TRBJ2-2; 9 bases are a match to TRBD1. CDR3 length: 15 amino acids. V dropped 3 bases and J dropped 7; count of bases not matched to a gene: 7. Germline V gene lookup returns CDR1 SGHNT and CDR2 YYREEE (reference sequence). The CDR3 protein is CASSSRTGVVGELFF. The CDR3 DNA reads as TGTGCCAGCAGCTCCCGGACAGGGGTGGTCGGGGAGCTGTTTTTT.

The chain links TRBV2 to TRBJ2-5, with 7 nucleotides matching TRBD2. V dropped 5 bases and J dropped 7; count of bases not matched to a gene: 10. The length of the CDR3 is 14 residues. Germline-derived CDR1 and CDR2 are SNHLY and FYNNEI. The CDR3 DNA follows: TGTGCCAGCAGTTCCCATGGGGGGGACGGGACCCAGTACTTC. It yields the protein CASSSHGGDGTQYF.

This clone has only a few counts. This sequence joins TRBV6-6 and TRBJ2-7; 7 bases align to TRBD1. Trimming took 5 bases from V and 5 from J; bases not matched to a gene: 9. The CDR3 is 14 amino acids. Germline CDR1 and CDR2: MNHNY and SVGAGI (reference sequence). CDR3 loop: CASSTTGSTNEQYF. CDR3 nucleotide sequence: TGTGCCAGCAGTACGACAGGGAGCACCAACGAGCAGTACTTC.